This is a list of T cell receptor beta chains from one sample in a study of T cell responses to AZD1222 COVID-19 vaccine. Only in-frame clones appear in the TCRdb table, and some are missing; sequencing was by immunoSEQ multiplex PCR. The sample yields under 150,000 clones, approximately 94% seen once. The starting material was peripheral blood, obtained on day 0 of AZD1222 vaccination. All receptors derive from an adult in good health. The CDR3 runs from the conserved cysteine through the conserved F or W. Each record gives: V gene, D gene, clone size, J gene, CDR3 length, CDR3 DNA, CDR3 protein. A D gene is named only where the DNA matches it firmly. Clone size is not always given. Where it is, it says once, few, many or a class for expanded clones.

TRBV19	NA	NA	TRBJ1-1	17	TGTGCCAGTAGTACTCAACCGGGACTCCTGTTTTCCACTGAAGCTTTCTTT	CASSTQPGLLFSTEAFF
TRBV10-2	NA	NA	TRBJ1-6	12	TGCGCCAGCAGTGAGTCGAATTCACCCCTCCACTTT	CASSESNSPLHF
TRBV27	NA	NA	TRBJ2-4	14	TGTGCCAGCAGGGAAACAGGGGCCAAAAACATTCAGTACTTC	CASRETGAKNIQYF
TRBV5-1	TRBD2	NA	TRBJ2-1	16	TGCGCCAGCAGCTGGACCCCGGGACTAGCGGACAATGAGCAGTTCTTC	CASSWTPGLADNEQFF
TRBV10-2	NA	NA	TRBJ1-6	16	TGCGCCAGCAGAGTAGACAGAAGCTCCTATAATTCACCCCTCCACTTT	CASRVDRSSYNSPLHF
TRBV9	NA	NA	TRBJ1-2	13	TGTGCCAGCAGCGTAGGACAGAACTATGGCTACACCTTC	CASSVGQNYGYTF
TRBV2	NA	NA	TRBJ1-2	13	TGTGCCAGCAGTGGGGCTGATCAGTATGGCTACACCTTC	CASSGADQYGYTF
TRBV5-1	TRBD1	NA	TRBJ1-1	16	TGCGCCAGCAGCTTACCCGGGACAGGGATGAACACTGAAGCTTTCTTT	CASSLPGTGMNTEAFF
TRBV28	NA	NA	TRBJ1-3	16	TGTGCCAGCAGTTCACCCCGTGCACAGAGGGGAAACACCATATATTTT	CASSSPRAQRGNTIYF
TRBV24-1	TRBD1	NA	TRBJ2-5	15	TGTGCCACCAGTGATATCCGGGACAGCCAAGAGACCCAGTACTTC	CATSDIRDSQETQYF
TRBV12-3/TRBV12-4	TRBD2	NA	TRBJ2-7	13	TGTGCCAGCAGTCCAGCGGGAGAGTCCGAGCAGTACTTC	CASSPAGESEQYF
TRBV20-1	NA	NA	TRBJ1-1	15	TGCAGTGCTCGTGGAACACAGGGCAGGTTCGCTGAAGCTTTCTTT	CSARGTQGRFAEAFF
TRBV28	NA	NA	TRBJ1-5	13	TGTGCCAGCAGTTCAACTAGCAATCAGCCCCAGCATTTT	CASSSTSNQPQHF
TRBV29-1	NA	NA	TRBJ2-1	14	TGCAGCGTTGATCTGCCGGTAAATTACAATGAGCAGTTCTTC	CSVDLPVNYNEQFF
TRBV7-3	NA	NA	TRBJ1-1	14	TGTGCCAGCAGCACAGGGACATTTGGAACTGAAGCTTTCTTT	CASSTGTFGTEAFF
TRBV25-1	NA	NA	TRBJ2-5	15	TGTGCCAGCAGTGAATATTGGCCGGGTATCGAGACCCAGTACTTC	CASSEYWPGIETQYF
TRBV6-5	NA	NA	TRBJ1-1	15	TGTGCCAGCAGAGTGGCACGGGGAGTAATCTCTGAAGCTTTCTTT	CASRVARGVISEAFF
TRBV20-1	NA	NA	TRBJ2-3	14	TGCAGTGCTAGTACACCTTTCAGCACAGATACGCAGTATTTT	CSASTPFSTDTQYF
TRBV28	TRBD1	NA	TRBJ1-5	15	TGTGCCAGCACCCGGGGGGGACAGCTAAATCAGCCCCAGCATTTT	CASTRGGQLNQPQHF
TRBV6-2/TRBV6-3	TRBD1	NA	TRBJ2-2	17	TGTGCCAGCAGTGCGACAGGGGGCTCGGGGTTTGCCGGGGAGCTGTTTTTT	CASSATGGSGFAGELFF
TRBV30	NA	once	TRBJ1-2	12	TGTGCCTGGGGCGTGGCAGCTGGAGGCTACACCTTC	CAWGVAAGGYTF
TRBV10-3	NA	NA	TRBJ2-5	11	TGTGCCATCGGGGGCTGGGAGACCCAGTACTTC	CAIGGWETQYF
TRBV28	TRBD2	NA	TRBJ2-1	16	TGTGCCAGCAGTTATAGCGGGAGGCCTTTCTACAATGAGCAGTTCTTC	CASSYSGRPFYNEQFF
TRBV15	NA	NA	TRBJ1-2	16	TGTGCCACCAGCAGAGATTACCGACCGGGTACCTATGGCTACACCTTC	CATSRDYRPGTYGYTF
TRBV9	NA	NA	TRBJ2-7	14	TGTGCCAGCGGAAGGGGACGTCACTCCTACGAGCAGTACTTC	CASGRGRHSYEQYF
TRBV24-1	NA	NA	TRBJ2-7	14	TGTGCCACCAGTGATGCGAACCAAAACTACGAGCAGTACTTC	CATSDANQNYEQYF
TRBV7-2	NA	few	TRBJ1-5	15	TGTGCCAGCAGCTTAGCGGGGGGGGTCGGGCAGCCCCAGCATTTT	CASSLAGGVGQPQHF
TRBV4-1	NA	NA	TRBJ2-3	14	TGCGCCAGCAGCCAAGCCCCTAGCACAGATACGCAGTATTTT	CASSQAPSTDTQYF
TRBV27	NA	few	TRBJ2-3	15	TGTGCCAGCAGTTTAATGGAGTTCGGCACAGATACGCAGTATTTT	CASSLMEFGTDTQYF
TRBV28	TRBD1	NA	TRBJ1-1	19	TGTGCCAGCAGTCTCTTATTGGACAGGGGGCGGATATTGAACACTGAAGCTTTCTTT	CASSLLLDRGRILNTEAFF
TRBV19	NA	NA	TRBJ2-7	14	TGTGCCAGTAGCACTTCGTGGGTAGGCTACGAGCAGTACTTC	CASSTSWVGYEQYF
TRBV11-2	TRBD2	once	TRBJ2-2	15	TGTGCCAGCAGGGTAGCGGGAGGGGGCACCGGGGAGCTGTTTTTT	CASRVAGGGTGELFF
TRBV11-2	NA	NA	TRBJ1-6	15	TGTGCCAGCAGCTTAGATCCGTCGCCGGTATCACCCCTCCACTTT	CASSLDPSPVSPLHF
TRBV7-2	NA	NA	TRBJ2-3	12	TGTGCCAGCACCCGGGGTACAGATACGCAGTATTTT	CASTRGTDTQYF
TRBV28	NA	NA	TRBJ1-6	14	TGTGCCAGCAGTTTAGAGGCAGCCACACAACCCCTCCACTTT	CASSLEAATQPLHF